This record concerns one T cell receptor (beta chain) sequence. It has no known antigen specificity. Base qualities are not recorded, but no much larger clone differs from it by a single base. Whole blood was collected in K2EDTA tubes by collaborating institutions according to the institutions' own protocols. Collaborator samples were shipped for TCRbeta analysis as frozen whole blood, isolated PBMCs, or DNA extracted from either sample type. According to the germline V gene, CDR1 reads SNHLY and CDR2 reads FYNNEI. Including the terminal cysteine and phenylalanine, the CDR3 comprises 15 residues. Only the CDR3 DNA stays, 45 bases, in frame from base 1. At the junction V is shortened by 7 bases and J by 3 bases; bases outside the gene matches: 9. TCRbeta CDR3 regions were amplified from genomic DNA using the immunoSEQ Assay, a bias-controlled multiplex PCR. The authors processed their data as follows. The number of nucleated cells in each sample was estimated from the amplification of reference gene primers within the assay. Sequence reads were collapsed and filtered to measure the absolute abundance of every unique TCRbeta CDR3 rearrangement. For each sample, productive Simpson clonality was calculated as the square root of Simpson's diversity index over productive rearrangements. Here the immuneACCESS table is served through TCRdb, limited to in-frame sequences with V and J called. Missing clones are a known gap in these copies; in checked studies unresolved V genes cover under half, and the rest lacks a known reason. That table supplies the V and J calls and clone size; D and trimming were determined from the DNA. In this sample the table shows around 55,000 clones, 88% of which occur a single time. Under 8.5% of the sample is taken by the ten largest.

The entry originates in a study of blood T cell repertoires in COVID-19 (TCRdb year 2020). A note on the overall study: Samples from collaborators originated in the United States, Italy and Spain and spanned both the acute and convalescent phases of COVID-19. Where available, HLA class I and class II types were taken from metadata supplied by the sample provider and were not determined by assay-based typing. The material from the prospective study consisted of cDNA or gDNA derived from T cells, B-cell-depleted T cells, or PBMCs. Deeply sampled blood TCRbeta repertoires from subjects exposed to, actively infected with, or recovered from COVID-19 were included in the dataset. A de-identified subject ID, COVID-19 status, age in years and sex were almost always included in the sample metadata. The samples were drawn from the first 160 participants of the ongoing ImmuneRACE study and from 950 to 1,500 subjects provided by 6 global collaborators. The repertoires were released in a freely available public database meant as a resource for research on the immune response to SARS-CoV-2. The investigation overall reported the following: Clinical and demographic metadata were provided uncurated, with the amount varying by source and participant.

The sequencing sample was made of peripheral blood. This TCR came from a man between 60 and 75 years old with active COVID-19. The rearranged segments are TRBV2 and TRBJ2-7; 10 of the junction bases match TRBD2. The CDR3 loop reads CASNEGRTSGYEQYF. The nucleotide sequence reads as follows: TGTGCCAGCAACGAAGGGAGGACTAGCGGCTACGAGCAGTACTTC.